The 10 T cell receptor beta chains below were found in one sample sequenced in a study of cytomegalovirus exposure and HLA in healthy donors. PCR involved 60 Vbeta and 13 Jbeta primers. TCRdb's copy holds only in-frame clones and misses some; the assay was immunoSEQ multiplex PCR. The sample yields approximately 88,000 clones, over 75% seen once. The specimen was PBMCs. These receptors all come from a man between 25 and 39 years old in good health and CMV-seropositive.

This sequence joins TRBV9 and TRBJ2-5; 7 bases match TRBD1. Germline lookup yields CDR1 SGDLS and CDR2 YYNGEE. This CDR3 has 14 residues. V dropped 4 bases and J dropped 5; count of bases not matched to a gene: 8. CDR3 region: CASSSSTGMETQYF. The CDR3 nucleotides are TGTGCCAGCAGCTCTTCGACAGGGATGGAGACCCAGTACTTC.

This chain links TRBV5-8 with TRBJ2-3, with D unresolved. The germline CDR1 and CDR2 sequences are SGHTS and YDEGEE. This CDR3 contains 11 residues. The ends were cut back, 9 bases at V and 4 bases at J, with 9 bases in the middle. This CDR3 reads CANRRADTQYF. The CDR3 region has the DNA TGTGCCAACCGACGGGCAGATACGCAGTATTTT.

The CDR3 DNA sequence: TGTGCCAGCAGTTTTCCGGGACAGTTATACGAGCAGTACGTC. It is translated as CASSFPGQLYEQYV. The rearrangement links TRBV28 to TRBJ2-7; 7 bases match TRBD1. The CDR3 is 14 residues long. V shed 3 bases, J shed 4 bases, and the junction held 6 bases outside the gene matches. Germline V gives CDR1 MDHEN, CDR2 SYDVKM.

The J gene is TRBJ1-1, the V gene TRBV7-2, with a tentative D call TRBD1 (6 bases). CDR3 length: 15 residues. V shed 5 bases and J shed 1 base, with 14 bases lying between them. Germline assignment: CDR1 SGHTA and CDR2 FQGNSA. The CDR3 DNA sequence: TGTGCCAGCAGCCCGCGGGGGCAGGGGAACACTGAAGCTTTCTTT. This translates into CASSPRGQGNTEAFF.

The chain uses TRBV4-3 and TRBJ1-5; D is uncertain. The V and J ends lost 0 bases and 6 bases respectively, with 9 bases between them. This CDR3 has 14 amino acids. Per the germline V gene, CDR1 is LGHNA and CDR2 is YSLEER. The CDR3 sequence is CASSQDSVAQPQHF. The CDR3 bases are TGCGCCAGCAGCCAAGATAGCGTGGCTCAGCCCCAGCATTTT.

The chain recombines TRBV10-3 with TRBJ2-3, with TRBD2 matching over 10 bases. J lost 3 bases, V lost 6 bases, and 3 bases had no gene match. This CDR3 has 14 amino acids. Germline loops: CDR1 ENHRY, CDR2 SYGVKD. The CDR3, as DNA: TGTGCCATCAGAGCTAGCGGGGGAACAGATACGCAGTATTTT. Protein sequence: CAIRASGGTDTQYF.

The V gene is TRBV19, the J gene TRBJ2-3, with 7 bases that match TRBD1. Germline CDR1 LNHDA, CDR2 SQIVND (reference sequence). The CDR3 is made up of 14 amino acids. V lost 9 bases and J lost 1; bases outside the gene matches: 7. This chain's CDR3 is CASDFGTGTDTQYF. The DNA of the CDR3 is TGTGCCAGCGACTTCGGGACAGGCACAGATACGCAGTATTTT.

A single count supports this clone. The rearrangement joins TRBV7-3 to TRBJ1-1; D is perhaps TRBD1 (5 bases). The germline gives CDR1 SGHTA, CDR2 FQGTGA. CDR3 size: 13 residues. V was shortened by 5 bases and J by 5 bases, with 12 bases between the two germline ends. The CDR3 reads CASSPRKGTEAFF. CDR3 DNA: TGTGCCAGCAGCCCTCGAAAGGGGACTGAAGCTTTCTTT.

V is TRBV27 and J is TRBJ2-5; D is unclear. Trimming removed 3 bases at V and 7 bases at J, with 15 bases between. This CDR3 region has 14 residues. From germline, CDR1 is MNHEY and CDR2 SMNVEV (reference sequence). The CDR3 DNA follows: TGTGCCAGCAGTTTGATAGCCTCGGGTGGGACCCAGTACTTC. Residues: CASSLIASGGTQYF.

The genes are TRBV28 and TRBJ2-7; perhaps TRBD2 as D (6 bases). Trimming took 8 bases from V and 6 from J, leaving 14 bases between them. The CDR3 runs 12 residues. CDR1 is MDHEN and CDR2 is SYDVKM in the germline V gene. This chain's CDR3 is CASWRAGGEQYF. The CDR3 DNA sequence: TGTGCCAGCTGGAGAGCCGGGGGCGAGCAGTACTTC.